The 5 T cell receptor beta chains in this list originate from one sample, sequenced in a study of identical twins. MiXCR, applied by TCRdb to the 5' RACE reads, yields one record per CDR3 protein. Seen here are approximately 300,000 distinct CDR3 sequences, less than 9.5% observed once, and the top ten hold approximately 6.5%. The same data also contributed to another study, on yellow fever vaccine responses in identical twins.

Input material: CD8+ T cells sorted from blood. These receptors were obtained from a woman aged 18-29 years in good health.

This clonotype was observed at least ten times. J is TRBJ1-1 and V is TRBV6-2 or TRBV6-3; TRBD1 matches 9 bases. This CDR3 is built from 13 residues. Trimming took 6 bases from V and 4 from J; bases not matched to a gene: 3. Germline CDR1 reads MNHEY; CDR2 reads SVGEGT. CDR3 sequence reads: CASRWTGATEAFF. The CDR3 coding sequence is TGTGCCAGCAGGTGGACAGGGGCCACTGAAGCTTTCTTT.

The rearrangement uses TRBV11-2 and TRBJ2-7; unclear D gene. V lost 1 base, J lost 3 bases, and 7 bases lay in between. The CDR3 contains 13 residues. CDR1 and CDR2 from the germline V gene are SGHAT and FQNNGV. The CDR3, as DNA: TGTGCCAGCAGCTTAGGGGTAAACTACGAGCAGTACTTC. Translation gives CASSLGVNYEQYF.

This clonotype was seen many times. This sequence joins TRBV10-3 and TRBJ2-7, with D maybe TRBD1 (5 bases). Looked up from germline, CDR1 is ENHRY and CDR2 is SYGVKD. The CDR3 length is 13 residues. Deletions cut 10 bases from V and 2 bases from J, with 15 bases between. DNA for the CDR3: TGTGCCACCGCGGCAGGGATGACCTACGAGCAGTACTTC. It translates to CATAAGMTYEQYF.

This clonotype was counted only a few times. V is TRBV7-6 and J is TRBJ2-2; perhaps D is TRBD1 or TRBD2 (7 bases each). Between the trimmed V and J ends, which lost 1 base and 1 base, there was a span of 19 bases. Germline V gives CDR1 SGHVS, CDR2 FNYEAQ. The CDR3 runs 19 residues. CDR3: CASSLVGGTAELNTGELFF. Written as DNA, the CDR3 is TGTGCCAGCAGCTTAGTGGGGGGGACAGCTGAACTGAACACCGGGGAGCTGTTTTTT. The complete variable domain, with remaining parts taken from reference TRBV7-6 and TRBJ2-2, reads GAGVSQSPRYKVTKRGQDVALRCDPISGHVSLYWYRQALGQGPEFLTYFNYEAQQDKSGLPNDRFSAERPEGSISTLTIQRTEQRDSAMYRCASSLVGGTAELNTGELFFGEGSRLTVL.

This clonotype was seen a few times. V is TRBV28 and J is TRBJ2-7; D unresolved. CDR1 and CDR2 (germline): MDHEN, SYDVKM. The V end lost 2 bases, the J end lost 3 bases, and 8 bases lay between the germline ends. The CDR3 has 13 amino acids. CDR3: CASSLVQYYEQYF. DNA of the CDR3: TGTGCCAGCAGTTTAGTACAGTACTACGAGCAGTACTTC.